This T cell receptor (beta chain) comes out of a study of cytomegalovirus exposure and HLA in healthy donors. Use of 60 Vbeta and 13 Jbeta primers characterized the PCR. Data came from immunoSEQ multiplex PCR; TCRdb stores just in-frame clones and leaves some out. Of some 190,000 clones in the sample, around 85% were seen once. CDR1 and CDR2 from the germline V gene are MDHEN and SYDVKM. V lost 5 bases and J lost 0; bases outside the gene matches: 2. The CDR3 has 14 amino acids. This sequence originates from a boy younger than 10 in good health and CMV-seronegative. V and J are TRBV28 and TRBJ2-7; 9 bases match TRBD2. The sequencing sample was made of PBMCs. In DNA form, the CDR3 reads TGTGCCAGCAGTGTTAGCGGGAGCTCCTACGAGCAGTACTTC. It specifies CASSVSGSSYEQYF. The variable domain in full, completed from reference TRBV28 and TRBJ2-7, reads DVKVTQSSRYLVKRTGEKVFLECVQDMDHENMFWYRQDPGLGLRLIYFSYDVKMKEKGDIPEGYSVSREKKERFSLILESASTNQTSMYLCASSVSGSSYEQYFGPGTRLTVT.